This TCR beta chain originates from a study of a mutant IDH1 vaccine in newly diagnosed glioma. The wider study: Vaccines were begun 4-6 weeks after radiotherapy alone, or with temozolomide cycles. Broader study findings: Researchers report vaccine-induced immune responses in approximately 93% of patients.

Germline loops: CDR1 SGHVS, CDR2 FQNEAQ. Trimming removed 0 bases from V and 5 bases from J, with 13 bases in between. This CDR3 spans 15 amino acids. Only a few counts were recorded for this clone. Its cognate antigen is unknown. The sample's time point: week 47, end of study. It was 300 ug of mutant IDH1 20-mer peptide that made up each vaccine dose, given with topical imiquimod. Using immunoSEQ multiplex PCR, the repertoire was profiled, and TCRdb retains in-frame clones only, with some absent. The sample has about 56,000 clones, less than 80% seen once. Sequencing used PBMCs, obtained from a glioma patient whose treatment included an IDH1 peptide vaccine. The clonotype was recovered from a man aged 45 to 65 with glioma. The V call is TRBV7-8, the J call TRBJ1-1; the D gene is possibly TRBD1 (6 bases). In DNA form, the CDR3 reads TGTGCCAGCAGCTTAGCGGGGGGCCTAGGGACTGAAGCTTTCTTT. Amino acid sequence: CASSLAGGLGTEAFF. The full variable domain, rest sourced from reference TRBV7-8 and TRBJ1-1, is GAGVSQSPRYKVAKRGQDVALRCDPISGHVSLFWYQQALGQGPEFLTYFQNEAQLDKSGLPSDRFFAERPEGSVSTLKIQRTQQEDSAVYLCASSLAGGLGTEAFFGQGTRLTVV.